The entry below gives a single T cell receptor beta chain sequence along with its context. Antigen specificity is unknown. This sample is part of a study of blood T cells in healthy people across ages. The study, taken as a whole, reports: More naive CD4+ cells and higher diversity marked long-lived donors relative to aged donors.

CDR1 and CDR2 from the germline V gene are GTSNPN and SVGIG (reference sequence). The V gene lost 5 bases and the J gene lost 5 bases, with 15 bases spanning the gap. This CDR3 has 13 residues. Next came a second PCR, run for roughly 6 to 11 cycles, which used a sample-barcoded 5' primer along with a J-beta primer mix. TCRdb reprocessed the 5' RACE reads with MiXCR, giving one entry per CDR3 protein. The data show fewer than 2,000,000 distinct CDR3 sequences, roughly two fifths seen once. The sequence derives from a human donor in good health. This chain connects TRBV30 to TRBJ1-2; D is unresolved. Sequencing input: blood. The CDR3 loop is CAWGGGYEYGYTF. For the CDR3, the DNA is TGTGCCTGGGGCGGAGGGTACGAGTATGGCTACACCTTC.